This TCR beta chain was documented in a study of T cells in tumors after PD-1 blockade. Study-wide background: Patients had no prior checkpoint blockade, systemic immunosuppressants, or anti-cancer therapy within 4 weeks. Patients received pembrolizumab 200 mg every 3 weeks or cemiplimab 350 mg every 2 weeks. Some patients also took daily vismodegib 150 mg during anti-PD-1 treatment. Peripheral blood samples averaged approximately 37,000 unique clonotypes and over 95,000 templates.

Produced via immunoSEQ multiplex PCR; TCRdb's table is partial and in-frame only. The sample contains approximately 34,000 clones, 73% of which appear only once. The V segment lost 3 bases and the J segment 7 bases; nucleotides outside the gene matches: 6. Germline V CDR1 and CDR2: MNHNS, SASEGT. The CDR3 is 16 amino acids. The TCR sequence derives from a human donor with basal cell carcinoma. Material: PBMCs, obtained after anti-PD-1 treatment. The rearrangement links TRBV6-1 to TRBJ1-6, with 10 nucleotides matching TRBD1. CDR3 bases: TGTGCCAGCAGTGAGAGGACAGGGGGAGGGAATTCACCCCTCCACTTT. It specifies CASSERTGGGNSPLHF.